A selection of T cell receptor beta chains follows, all from one sample in a study of OX40 agonist ivuxolimab in advanced cancers. The table came from immunoSEQ multiplex PCR; TCRdb's copy has only in-frame clones and leaves some out. This table holds roughly 68,000 clones, around 91% found once. The sample in question was CD4+ or CD8+ T cells sorted from blood, obtained in a trial of the OX40 agonist ivuxolimab. The receptors shown here come from an adult with an advanced solid tumor such as melanoma, head and neck, liver or kidney cancer. Each CDR3 is given with its conserved first and last residue. The D gene is left open where the match is weak. For some rows the clone size is stated as once, few or many, or as a class when expanded; others skip it.

v_gene: TRBV19
abundance: NA
j_gene: TRBJ2-3
d_gene: NA
CDR3nt: TGTGCCAGTAGTATCTTGGGGGATGGGGGTAGCACAGATACGCAGTATTTT
CDR3aa: CASSILGDGGSTDTQYF

v_gene: TRBV19
abundance: NA
j_gene: TRBJ1-5
d_gene: NA
CDR3nt: TGTGCCAGTAACGAGGGTTCAAGCAATCAGCCCCAGCATTTT
CDR3aa: CASNEGSSNQPQHF

v_gene: TRBV28
abundance: NA
j_gene: TRBJ2-7
d_gene: NA
CDR3nt: TGTGCCAGCAGTTCGATTTACGAGCAGTACTTC
CDR3aa: CASSSIYEQYF

v_gene: TRBV11-2
abundance: NA
j_gene: TRBJ2-7
d_gene: NA
CDR3nt: TGTGCCAGCAGCTTTTTCGACGAGCAGTACTTC
CDR3aa: CASSFFDEQYF

v_gene: TRBV7-9
abundance: NA
j_gene: TRBJ2-7
d_gene: TRBD1
CDR3nt: TGTGCCAGCAGCTTACAAACAGGGGTATCATCCCACGAGCAGTACTTC
CDR3aa: CASSLQTGVSSHEQYF

v_gene: TRBV4-1
abundance: NA
j_gene: TRBJ1-4
d_gene: NA
CDR3nt: TGCGCCAGCAGCCAAGGGGAGGAAAAACTGTTTTTT
CDR3aa: CASSQGEEKLFF

v_gene: TRBV27
abundance: NA
j_gene: TRBJ2-7
d_gene: NA
CDR3nt: TGTGCCAGCAGTCCCCACATGAGGGGAGAGCAGTACTTC
CDR3aa: CASSPHMRGEQYF

v_gene: TRBV29-1
abundance: NA
j_gene: TRBJ1-3
d_gene: NA
CDR3nt: TGCAGCGTTGGCGGTCGGGCAAACACCATATATTTT
CDR3aa: CSVGGRANTIYF

v_gene: TRBV5-1
abundance: once
j_gene: TRBJ1-5
d_gene: NA
CDR3nt: TGCGCCAGCAGCCCTCACTCGGGAAGCAATCAGCCCCAGCATTTT
CDR3aa: CASSPHSGSNQPQHF

v_gene: TRBV28
abundance: NA
j_gene: TRBJ2-5
d_gene: NA
CDR3nt: TGTGCCAGCAGTTTAGTGACTAGAGAGACCCAGTACTTC
CDR3aa: CASSLVTRETQYF

v_gene: TRBV29-1
abundance: NA
j_gene: TRBJ1-2
d_gene: NA
CDR3nt: TGCAGCGTTGAAGATGGGGCCACATATGGCTACACCTTC
CDR3aa: CSVEDGATYGYTF

v_gene: TRBV27
abundance: NA
j_gene: TRBJ2-5
d_gene: NA
CDR3nt: TGTGCCAGCAGTCGGGACGGGGAGACCCAGTACTTC
CDR3aa: CASSRDGETQYF

v_gene: TRBV27
abundance: NA
j_gene: TRBJ2-3
d_gene: NA
CDR3nt: TGTGCCAGCAGTTTCTACAGCCCCACAGATACGCAGTATTTT
CDR3aa: CASSFYSPTDTQYF

v_gene: TRBV29-1
abundance: NA
j_gene: TRBJ2-2
d_gene: NA
CDR3nt: TGCAGCGTTGAACCTCGGGGGACGAACACCGGGGAGCTGTTTTTT
CDR3aa: CSVEPRGTNTGELFF

v_gene: TRBV10-2
abundance: NA
j_gene: TRBJ2-7
d_gene: NA
CDR3nt: TGCGCCAGCAGTGGCACAGGGCACTACGAGCAGTACTTC
CDR3aa: CASSGTGHYEQYF

v_gene: TRBV27
abundance: NA
j_gene: TRBJ2-3
d_gene: TRBD2
CDR3nt: TGTGCCAGCAGACCTAGCGGGGGATACACAGATACGCAGTATTTT
CDR3aa: CASRPSGGYTDTQYF

v_gene: TRBV30
abundance: NA
j_gene: TRBJ2-5
d_gene: TRBD1
CDR3nt: TGTGCCTGGTTAACTGGGACAGGGGTGGGATATGAGACCCAGTACTTC
CDR3aa: CAWLTGTGVGYETQYF

v_gene: TRBV27
abundance: NA
j_gene: TRBJ1-1
d_gene: TRBD1
CDR3nt: TGTGCCAGCAGTTTATGGGGGACAGGGGTTCGAGCTGAAGCTTTCTTT
CDR3aa: CASSLWGTGVRAEAFF

v_gene: TRBV5-1
abundance: NA
j_gene: TRBJ2-7
d_gene: NA
CDR3nt: TGCGCCAGCAGCTTGGTCACGCCCTACGAGCAGTACTTC
CDR3aa: CASSLVTPYEQYF

v_gene: TRBV19
abundance: NA
j_gene: TRBJ2-1
d_gene: NA
CDR3nt: TGTGCCAGTAGTATTCAGTGGGGTACCTACAATGAGCAGTTCTTC
CDR3aa: CASSIQWGTYNEQFF

v_gene: TRBV14
abundance: NA
j_gene: TRBJ2-7
d_gene: TRBD1
CDR3nt: TGTGCCAGTAACTCCGGGACAGGGATCTACGAGCAGTACTTC
CDR3aa: CASNSGTGIYEQYF

v_gene: TRBV19
abundance: NA
j_gene: TRBJ2-7
d_gene: TRBD2
CDR3nt: TGTGCCAGTAGTATCTTGGCTAGCGGGAGTTCCTACGAGCAGTACTTC
CDR3aa: CASSILASGSSYEQYF

v_gene: TRBV19
abundance: few
j_gene: TRBJ1-3
d_gene: NA
CDR3nt: TGTGCCAGTAGTCCCGACGGGTTCGCCATATATTTT
CDR3aa: CASSPDGFAIYF

v_gene: TRBV2
abundance: NA
j_gene: TRBJ1-2
d_gene: NA
CDR3nt: TGTGCCAGCAGTGAAGCGTCAGGGGACTATGGCTACACCTTC
CDR3aa: CASSEASGDYGYTF

v_gene: TRBV5-4
abundance: NA
j_gene: TRBJ2-1
d_gene: TRBD2
CDR3nt: TGTGCCAGCAGCTTGGGCGGACTAGCGGGAGTAAACAATGAGCAGTTCTTC
CDR3aa: CASSLGGLAGVNNEQFF

v_gene: TRBV15
abundance: NA
j_gene: TRBJ2-7
d_gene: NA
CDR3nt: TGTGCCACCAGCGAGAGGGCGGGAATGGGTTACGAGCAGTACTTC
CDR3aa: CATSERAGMGYEQYF

v_gene: TRBV6-1
abundance: NA
j_gene: TRBJ1-4
d_gene: TRBD1
CDR3nt: TGTGCCAGCCGGGACAGGGGGAAAATCTCATTT
CDR3aa: CASRDRGKISF

v_gene: TRBV27
abundance: NA
j_gene: TRBJ2-7
d_gene: TRBD2
CDR3nt: TGTGCCAGCAGTCTCTCTCGGGGACTATTTCCCCACGAGCAGTACTTC
CDR3aa: CASSLSRGLFPHEQYF

v_gene: TRBV11-2
abundance: NA
j_gene: TRBJ1-2
d_gene: TRBD1
CDR3nt: TGTGCCAGCAGCCCGGGACAGTCGTATGGCTACACCTTC
CDR3aa: CASSPGQSYGYTF

v_gene: TRBV4-1
abundance: NA
j_gene: TRBJ2-1
d_gene: TRBD2
CDR3nt: TGCGCCAGCAGCACAAGGATACTAGCGGGAGACAATGAGCAGTTCTTC
CDR3aa: CASSTRILAGDNEQFF

v_gene: TRBV2
abundance: NA
j_gene: TRBJ2-7
d_gene: TRBD1
CDR3nt: TGTGCCAGCACCGACCCAGGGACAGACTACGAGCAGTACTTC
CDR3aa: CASTDPGTDYEQYF